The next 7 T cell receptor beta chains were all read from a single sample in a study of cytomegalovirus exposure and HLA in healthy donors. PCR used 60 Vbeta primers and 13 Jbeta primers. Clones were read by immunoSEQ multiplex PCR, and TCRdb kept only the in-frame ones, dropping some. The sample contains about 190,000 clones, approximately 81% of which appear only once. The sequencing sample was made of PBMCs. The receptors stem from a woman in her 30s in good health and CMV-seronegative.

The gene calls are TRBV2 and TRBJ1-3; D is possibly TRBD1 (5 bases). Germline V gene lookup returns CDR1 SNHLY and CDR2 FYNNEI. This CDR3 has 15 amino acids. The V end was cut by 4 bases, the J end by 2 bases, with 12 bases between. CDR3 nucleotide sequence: TGTGCCAGCAGTGGCCTCGGGGGGGCTGGAAACACCATATATTTT. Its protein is CASSGLGGAGNTIYF. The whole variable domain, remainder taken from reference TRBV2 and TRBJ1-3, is EPEVTQTPSHQVTQMGQEVILRCVPISNHLYFYWYRQILGQKVEFLVSFYNNEISEKSEIFDDQFSVERPDGSNFTLKIRSTKLEDSAMYFCASSGLGGAGNTIYFGEGSWLTVV.

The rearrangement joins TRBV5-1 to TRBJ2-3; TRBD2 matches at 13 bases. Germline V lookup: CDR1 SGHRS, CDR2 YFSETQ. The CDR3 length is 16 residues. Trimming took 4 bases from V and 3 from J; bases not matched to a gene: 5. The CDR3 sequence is CASSQTSGRITDTQYF. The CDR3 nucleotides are TGCGCCAGCAGCCAGACTAGCGGGAGGATAACAGATACGCAGTATTTT.

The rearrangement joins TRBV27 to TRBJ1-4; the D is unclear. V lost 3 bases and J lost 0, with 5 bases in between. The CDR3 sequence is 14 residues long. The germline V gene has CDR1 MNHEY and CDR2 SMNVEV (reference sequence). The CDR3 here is CASSFSATNEKLFF. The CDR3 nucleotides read TGTGCCAGCAGTTTTTCAGCAACTAATGAAAAACTGTTTTTT.

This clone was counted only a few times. The CDR3 is CASSWDRSSTDTQYF. The CDR3, as DNA: TGTGCCAGCAGCTGGGACAGATCTAGCACAGATACGCAGTATTTT. The V and J genes are TRBV7-3 and TRBJ2-3; 7 bases match TRBD1. CDR3 size: 15 residues. Losses at the gene ends were 4 bases for V and 0 bases for J; bases not matched to a gene: 4. From germline, CDR1 is SGHTA and CDR2 FQGTGA.

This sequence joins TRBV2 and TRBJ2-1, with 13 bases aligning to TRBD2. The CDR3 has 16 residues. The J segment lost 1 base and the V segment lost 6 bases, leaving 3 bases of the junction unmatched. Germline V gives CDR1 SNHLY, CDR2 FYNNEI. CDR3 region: CASRRTSGSSYNEQFF. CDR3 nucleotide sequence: TGTGCCAGCAGAAGGACTAGCGGGAGTTCCTACAATGAGCAGTTCTTC. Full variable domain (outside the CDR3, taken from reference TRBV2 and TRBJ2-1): EPEVTQTPSHQVTQMGQEVILRCVPISNHLYFYWYRQILGQKVEFLVSFYNNEISEKSEIFDDQFSVERPDGSNFTLKIRSTKLEDSAMYFCASRRTSGSSYNEQFFGPGTRLTVL.

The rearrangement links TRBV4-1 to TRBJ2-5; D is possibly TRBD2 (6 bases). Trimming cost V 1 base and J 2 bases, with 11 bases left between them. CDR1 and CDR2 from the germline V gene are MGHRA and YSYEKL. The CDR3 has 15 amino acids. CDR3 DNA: TGCGCCAGCAGCCAAGTTGTAGCGGTGCAAGAGACCCAGTACTTC. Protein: CASSQVVAVQETQYF.

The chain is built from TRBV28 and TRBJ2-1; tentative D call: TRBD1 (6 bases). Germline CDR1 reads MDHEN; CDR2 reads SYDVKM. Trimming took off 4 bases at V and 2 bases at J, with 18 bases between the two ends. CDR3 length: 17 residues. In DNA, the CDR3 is TGTGCCAGCAGTTCCCCGGGACACCGAATGACCTACAATGAGCAGTTCTTC. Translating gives CASSSPGHRMTYNEQFF.